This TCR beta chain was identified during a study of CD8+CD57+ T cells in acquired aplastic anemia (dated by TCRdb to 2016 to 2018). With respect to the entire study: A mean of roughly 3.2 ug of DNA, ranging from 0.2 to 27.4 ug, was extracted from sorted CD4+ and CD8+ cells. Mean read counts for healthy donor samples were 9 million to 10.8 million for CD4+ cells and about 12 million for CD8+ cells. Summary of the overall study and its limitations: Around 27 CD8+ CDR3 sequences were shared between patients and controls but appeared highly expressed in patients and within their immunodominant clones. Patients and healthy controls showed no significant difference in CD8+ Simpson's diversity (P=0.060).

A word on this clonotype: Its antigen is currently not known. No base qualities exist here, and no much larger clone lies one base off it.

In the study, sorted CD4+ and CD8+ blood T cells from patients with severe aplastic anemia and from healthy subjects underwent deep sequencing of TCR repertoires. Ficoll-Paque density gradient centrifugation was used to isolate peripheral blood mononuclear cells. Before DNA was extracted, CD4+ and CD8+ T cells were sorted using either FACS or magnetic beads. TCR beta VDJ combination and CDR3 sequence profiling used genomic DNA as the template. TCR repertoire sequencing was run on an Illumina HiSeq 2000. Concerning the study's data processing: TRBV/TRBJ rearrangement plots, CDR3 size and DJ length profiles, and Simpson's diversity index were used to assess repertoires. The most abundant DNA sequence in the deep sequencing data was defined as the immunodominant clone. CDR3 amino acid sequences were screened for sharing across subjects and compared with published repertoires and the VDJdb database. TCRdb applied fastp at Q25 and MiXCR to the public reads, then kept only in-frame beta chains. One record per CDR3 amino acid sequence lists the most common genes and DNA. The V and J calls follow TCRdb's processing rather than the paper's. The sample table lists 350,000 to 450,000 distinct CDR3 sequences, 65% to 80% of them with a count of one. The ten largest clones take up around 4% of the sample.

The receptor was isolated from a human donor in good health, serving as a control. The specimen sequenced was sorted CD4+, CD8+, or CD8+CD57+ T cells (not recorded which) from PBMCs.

The CDR3 amino acid sequence is: CASSLNTQPQYF. The DNA sequence reads TGTGCCAGCAGCTTAAACACGCAGCCCCAGTACTTC. Recombination connected TRBV7-2 to TRBJ2-5, with the D gene call left open. V is cut by 2 bases and J by 9 bases, and the space between the germline ends is 10 bases. CDR1 and CDR2 are drawn from the germline V gene: SGHTA, FQGNSA. The CDR3 contains 12 residues, cysteine and phenylalanine counted. Only the CDR3 region is kept as DNA, spanning 36 bases read in frame from base 1.